This entry concerns a single T cell receptor beta chain. Its antigen is undetermined. This entry belongs to a study of T cells in narcolepsy. Study-level information: Healthy controls were enrolled alongside patients with narcolepsy type 1 or type 2. Study observations and caveats: Comparing one patient's CSF and blood CD4+ clonotypes highlighted HCRT- and TRIB2-specific autoreactive clonotypes.

V lost 0 bases to trimming and J lost 7 bases; unmatched junction nucleotides: 10. In germline, CDR1 is SGDLS, CDR2 YYNGEE. This CDR3 contains 16 residues. Profiled with immunoSEQ multiplex PCR; TCRdb holds only in-frame clones, not every one. The data show roughly 35,000 clones, approximately 85% seen once. The chain employs TRBV9 and TRBJ2-7; 10 bases agree with TRBD2. The source is a human donor with narcolepsy. The sample consisted of CD45RA- memory CD4+ T cells from PBMCs. Here the CDR3 DNA reads TGTGCCAGCAGCGTAGACCCCAGCGGGGGGGTGGGAGAGCAGTACTTC. This codes for CASSVDPSGGVGEQYF.